These 7 T cell receptor beta chains were sequenced from one sample in a study of control samples from healthy donors and cancer patients. This table comes from immunoSEQ multiplex PCR, and its TCRdb copy is limited to in-frame clones, with some not included. The data contain 110,000 or so clones, roughly four fifths of them singletons. The sample comprised blood. All receptors come from a man between 18 and 35 years old in good health.

The gene calls are TRBV18 and TRBJ1-1; D uncertain. With 3 bases removed from V and 4 bases from J, the gap between germline ends came to 12 bases. Germline assignment: CDR1 KGHSH and CDR2 LQKENI. The CDR3 covers 14 residues. CDR3 DNA: TGTGCCAGCTCACCCTGGGGTGGAGGCACTGAAGCTTTCTTT. This gives the protein CASSPWGGGTEAFF.

The chain uses TRBV11-2 and TRBJ1-2; D uncertain. Trimming pared 1 base from V and 4 bases from J, leaving 13 bases between. There are 15 residues in the CDR3. The germline gives CDR1 SGHAT, CDR2 FQNNGV. The CDR3 DNA sequence: TGTGCCAGCAGCTTAGGGGCGGGGATGGGCTATGGCTACACCTTC. Amino acid sequence: CASSLGAGMGYGYTF. The full variable domain, completed using reference TRBV11-2 and TRBJ1-2, is EAGVAQSPRYKIIEKRQSVAFWCNPISGHATLYWYQQILGQGPKLLIQFQNNGVVDDSQLPKDRFSAERLKGVDSTLKIQPAKLEDSAVYLCASSLGAGMGYGYTFGSGTRLTVV.

V usage is TRBV4-1 and J usage is TRBJ1-5; 8 bases map to TRBD1. This CDR3 spans 17 amino acids. Germline values: CDR1 MGHRA, CDR2 YSYEKL. After removal of 4 bases from V and 4 bases from J, the junction contained 12 bases not matched to a gene. The CDR3 is CASSPGLGQVVNQPQHF. The CDR3 DNA sequence: TGCGCCAGCAGCCCAGGGCTGGGACAGGTGGTTAATCAGCCCCAGCATTTT.

V usage is TRBV7-9 and J usage is TRBJ1-2, with TRBD1 as a possible D gene (6 bases). CDR1 is SEHNR and CDR2 is FQNEAQ in the germline V gene (reference sequence). The CDR3 length is 17 residues. The ends were cut back, 4 bases at V and 4 bases at J, with 22 bases in the middle. CDR3 in amino acids: CASSSVRSLTGFYGYTF. The CDR3 region has the DNA TGTGCCAGCAGCTCCGTAAGAAGCCTGACAGGATTCTATGGCTACACCTTC. The whole variable domain, filled in from reference TRBV7-9 and TRBJ1-2, reads DTGVSQNPRHKITKRGQNVTFRCDPISEHNRLYWYRQTLGQGPEFLTYFQNEAQLEKSRLLSDRFSAERPKGSFSTLEIQRTEQGDSAMYLCASSSVRSLTGFYGYTFGSGTRLTVV.

The chain couples TRBV4-1 to TRBJ1-4; TRBD1 agrees at 7 bases. The CDR3 covers 14 residues. V lost 4 bases to trimming and J lost 13 bases; unmatched junction nucleotides: 12. CDR1 and CDR2 (germline): MGHRA, YSYEKL. The CDR3 sequence: CASSPLQGIPSLFF. The CDR3 DNA reads as TGCGCCAGCAGCCCGTTACAGGGGATTCCGTCACTGTTTTTT.

The V call is TRBV19, the J call TRBJ2-1; 7 nucleotides agree with TRBD1. J was trimmed by 0 bases and V by 4 bases; bases with no gene match: 3. The germline V gene has CDR1 LNHDA and CDR2 SQIVND (reference sequence). CDR3 length: 15 amino acids. CDR3 loop: CASSTPGGSYNEQFF. The CDR3 nucleotides read TGTGCCAGTAGTACCCCAGGGGGCTCCTACAATGAGCAGTTCTTC.

The rearrangement links TRBV6-5 to TRBJ1-1, with 7 bases identical to TRBD1. J gave up 0 bases and V 2 bases, and 6 bases lay outside the gene matches. Germline CDR1 is MNHEY and CDR2 is SVGAGI. The CDR3 runs to 16 residues. For the CDR3, the DNA is TGTGCCAGCAGTTACGACAGGGAAGAAATGAACACTGAAGCTTTCTTT. Its translation: CASSYDREEMNTEAFF.